The rows below give T cell receptor beta chains drawn from one sample of a study of CD8 T cells in ankylosing spondylitis. TCRdb independently ran MiXCR on the 5' RACE reads; one entry per CDR3 protein. The sample consists of about 240,000 distinct CDR3 sequences, around 7.8% of them appearing once. Specimen: blood, either unsorted or a sorted T cell fraction (not recorded which). The receptor source for this set is a male donor with ankylosing spondylitis or in good health (not recorded which). Each CDR3 is given with its conserved first and last residue. The order of the fields is J gene, V gene, D gene, clone size, CDR3 protein, CDR3 DNA. The D gene is left open where the match is weak. Size values are once, few and many counts, or a class for expanded clones, and some rows have none.

TRBJ1-2	TRBV7-2	TRBD1	many	CASSTQRWTGSFRGYTF	TGTGCCAGCAGCACTCAGCGTTGGACAGGGTCGTTTCGTGGCTACACCTTC
TRBJ2-7	TRBV20-1	.	.	CSASKSRGMPVNEQYF	TGCAGTGCTAGTAAGTCTAGGGGAATGCCGGTCAACGAGCAGTACTTC
TRBJ2-1	TRBV19	.	few	CASSWGGIPYNEQFF	TGTGCCAGTAGTTGGGGCGGGATTCCCTACAATGAGCAGTTCTTC
TRBJ2-5	TRBV10-3	TRBD2	many	CAISESQLARLQETQYF	TGTGCCATCAGTGAGTCTCAACTAGCGCGACTCCAAGAGACCCAGTACTTC
TRBJ2-7	TRBV4-1	.	many	CASSQDTATYEQYF	TGCGCCAGCAGCCAAGATACCGCAACTTACGAGCAGTACTTC
TRBJ2-2	TRBV7-3	TRBD1	.	CASSTLPRDRGRRNTGELFF	TGTGCCAGCAGCACCTTACCTCGGGACAGGGGGCGTCGGAACACCGGGGAGCTGTTTTTT
TRBJ2-3	TRBV21-1	.	many	CASSTGSADTQYF	TGTGCCAGCAGCACAGGGTCGGCAGATACGCAGTATTTT
TRBJ2-7	TRBV6-2/TRBV6-3	TRBD2	few	CASSKTSGGPRSYEQYF	TGTGCCAGCAGCAAAACTAGCGGGGGGCCCCGCTCCTACGAGCAGTACTTC
TRBJ2-5	TRBV12-3/TRBV12-4	TRBD2	few	CASSLWGSGGSRGSATQYF	TGTGCCAGCAGTTTATGGGGTAGCGGGGGGTCCCGGGGCTCGGCGACCCAGTACTTC
TRBJ2-1	TRBV5-6	TRBD1	many	CASSFSRGPQFF	TGTGCCAGCAGCTTTTCTAGGGGGCCCCAGTTCTTC
TRBJ2-1	TRBV5-1	TRBD2	many	CASRGLAGPYNEQFF	TGCGCCAGCCGCGGACTAGCGGGCCCTTACAATGAGCAGTTCTTC
TRBJ1-2	TRBV4-3	.	few	CASSQEFPSNYGYTF	TGCGCCAGCAGCCAAGAGTTCCCCAGCAACTATGGCTACACCTTC
TRBJ2-7	TRBV20-1	TRBD2	few	CSAREGGRKLGLEQYF	TGCAGTGCTAGAGAGGGCGGGAGAAAGTTGGGCCTCGAGCAGTACTTC
TRBJ1-6	TRBV9	.	many	CASSADRDYSPLHF	TGTGCCAGCAGCGCCGACAGAGACTATTCACCCCTCCACTTT
TRBJ2-5	TRBV29-1	TRBD1	many	CSVNRGRVSETQYF	TGCAGCGTTAACAGGGGGCGCGTGTCAGAGACCCAGTACTTC
TRBJ2-1	TRBV30	.	.	CAWSVRGINEQFF	TGTGCCTGGAGTGTACGAGGGATCAATGAGCAGTTCTTC